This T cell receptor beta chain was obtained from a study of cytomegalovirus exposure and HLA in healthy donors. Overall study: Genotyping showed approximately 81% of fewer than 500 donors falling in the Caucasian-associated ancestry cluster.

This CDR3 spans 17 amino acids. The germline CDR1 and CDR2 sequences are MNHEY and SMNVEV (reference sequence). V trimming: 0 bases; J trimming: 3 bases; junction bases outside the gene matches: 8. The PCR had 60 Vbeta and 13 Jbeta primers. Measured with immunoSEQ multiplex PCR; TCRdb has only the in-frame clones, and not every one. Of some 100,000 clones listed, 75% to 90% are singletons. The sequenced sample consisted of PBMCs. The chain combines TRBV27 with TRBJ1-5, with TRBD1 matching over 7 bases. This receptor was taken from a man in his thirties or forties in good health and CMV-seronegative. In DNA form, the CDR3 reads TGTGCCAGCAGTTTATCGCCCGGGACAGCGATCAATCAGCCCCAGCATTTT. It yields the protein CASSLSPGTAINQPQHF.